The entry below gives a single TCR beta chain sequence along with its context. Generated by immunoSEQ multiplex PCR, the TCRdb table keeps only in-frame clones and is missing some. The table lists 200,000 or so clones, roughly 94% of them singletons. The data originate from a study of control samples from healthy donors and cancer patients. Sequencing was performed on blood. The sequence derives from a man aged 50 to 59 in good health.

CDR3: CASSPGLAFNEQFF. CDR3 coding DNA: TGTGCCAGCAGCCCGGGACTAGCGTTCAATGAGCAGTTCTTC. V gene TRBV3-1 (or the pseudogene TRBV3-2) combines with J gene TRBJ2-1; 10 nucleotides match TRBD2. V lost 4 bases and J lost 6; bases outside the gene matches: 3. CDR1 and CDR2 (germline): LGHDT, YNNKEL (reference sequence). This CDR3 contains 14 residues.